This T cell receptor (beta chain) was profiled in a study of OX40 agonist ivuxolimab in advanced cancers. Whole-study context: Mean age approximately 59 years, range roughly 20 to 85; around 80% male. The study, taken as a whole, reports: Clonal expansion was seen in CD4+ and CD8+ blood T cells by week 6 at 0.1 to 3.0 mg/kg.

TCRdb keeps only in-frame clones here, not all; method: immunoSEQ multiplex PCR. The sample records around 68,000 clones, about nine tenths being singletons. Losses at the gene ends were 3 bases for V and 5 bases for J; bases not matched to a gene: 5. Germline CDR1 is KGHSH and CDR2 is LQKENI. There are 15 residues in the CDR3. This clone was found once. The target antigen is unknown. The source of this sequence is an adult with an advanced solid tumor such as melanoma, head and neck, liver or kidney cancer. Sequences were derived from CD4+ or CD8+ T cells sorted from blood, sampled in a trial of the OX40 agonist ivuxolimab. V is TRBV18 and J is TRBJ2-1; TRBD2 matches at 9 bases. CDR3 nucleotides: TGTGCCAGCTCACCGCGGGGGGGCGTCAACAATGAGCAGTTCTTC. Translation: CASSPRGGVNNEQFF.